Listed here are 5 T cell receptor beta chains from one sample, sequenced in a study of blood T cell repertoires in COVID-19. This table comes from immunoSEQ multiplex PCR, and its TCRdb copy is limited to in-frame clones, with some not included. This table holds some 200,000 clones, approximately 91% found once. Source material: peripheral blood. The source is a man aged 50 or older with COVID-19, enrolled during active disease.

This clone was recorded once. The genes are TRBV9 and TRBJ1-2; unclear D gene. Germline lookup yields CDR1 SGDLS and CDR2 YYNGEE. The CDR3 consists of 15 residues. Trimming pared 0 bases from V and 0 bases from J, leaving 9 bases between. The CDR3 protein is CASSVVSGSNYGYTF. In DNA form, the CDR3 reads TGTGCCAGCAGCGTAGTCTCGGGGTCTAACTATGGCTACACCTTC. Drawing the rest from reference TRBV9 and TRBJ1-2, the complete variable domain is DSGVTQTPKHLITATGQRVTLRCSPRSGDLSVYWYQQSLDQGLQFLIQYYNGEERAKGNILERFSAQQFPDLHSELNLSSLELGDSALYFCASSVVSGSNYGYTFGSGTRLTVV.

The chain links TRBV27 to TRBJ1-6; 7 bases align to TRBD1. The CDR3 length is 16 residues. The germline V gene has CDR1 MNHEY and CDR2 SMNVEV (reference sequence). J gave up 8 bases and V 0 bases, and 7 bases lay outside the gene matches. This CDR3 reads CASSLSPQGVDSPLHF. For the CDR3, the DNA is TGTGCCAGCAGTTTATCCCCTCAGGGGGTGGATTCACCCCTCCACTTT.

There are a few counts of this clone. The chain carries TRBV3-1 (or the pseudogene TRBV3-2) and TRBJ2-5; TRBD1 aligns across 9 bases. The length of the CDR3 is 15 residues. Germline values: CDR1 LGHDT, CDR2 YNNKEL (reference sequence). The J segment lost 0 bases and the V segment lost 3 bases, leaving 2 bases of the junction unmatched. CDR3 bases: TGTGCCAGCAGCCAGGGACAGGGTGACCAAGAGACCCAGTACTTC. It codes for CASSQGQGDQETQYF.

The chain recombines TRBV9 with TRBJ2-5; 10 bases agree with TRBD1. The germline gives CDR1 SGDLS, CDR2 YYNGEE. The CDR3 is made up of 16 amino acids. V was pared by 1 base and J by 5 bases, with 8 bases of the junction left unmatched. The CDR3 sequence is CASSVTGQGGLETQYF. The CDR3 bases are TGTGCCAGCAGCGTAACCGGACAGGGGGGTTTGGAGACCCAGTACTTC. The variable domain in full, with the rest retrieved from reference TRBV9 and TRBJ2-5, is DSGVTQTPKHLITATGQRVTLRCSPRSGDLSVYWYQQSLDQGLQFLIQYYNGEERAKGNILERFSAQQFPDLHSELNLSSLELGDSALYFCASSVTGQGGLETQYFGPGTRLLVL.

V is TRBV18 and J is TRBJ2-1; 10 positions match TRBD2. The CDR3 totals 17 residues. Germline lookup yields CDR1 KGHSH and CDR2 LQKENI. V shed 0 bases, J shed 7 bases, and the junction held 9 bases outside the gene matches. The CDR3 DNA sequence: TGTGCCAGCTCACCACCGGGCGTAGCGGGAGGAGGAAATGAGCAGTTCTTC. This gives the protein CASSPPGVAGGGNEQFF.